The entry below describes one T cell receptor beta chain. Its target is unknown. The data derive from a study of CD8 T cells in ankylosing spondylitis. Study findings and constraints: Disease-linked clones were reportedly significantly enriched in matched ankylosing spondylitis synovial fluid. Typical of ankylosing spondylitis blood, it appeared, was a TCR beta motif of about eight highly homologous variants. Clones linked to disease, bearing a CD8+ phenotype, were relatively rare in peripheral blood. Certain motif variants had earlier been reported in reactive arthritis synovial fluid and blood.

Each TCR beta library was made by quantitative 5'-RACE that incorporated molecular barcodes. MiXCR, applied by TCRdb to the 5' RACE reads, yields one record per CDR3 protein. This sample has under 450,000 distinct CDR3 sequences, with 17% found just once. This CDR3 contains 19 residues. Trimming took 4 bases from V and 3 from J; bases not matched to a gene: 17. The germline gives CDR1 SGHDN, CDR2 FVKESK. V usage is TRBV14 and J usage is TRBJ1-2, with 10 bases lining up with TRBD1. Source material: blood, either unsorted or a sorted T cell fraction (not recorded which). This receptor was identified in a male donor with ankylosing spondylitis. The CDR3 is CASSPLRSGQGWIYYGYTF. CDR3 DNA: TGTGCCAGCAGCCCGCTCCGATCGGGACAGGGGTGGATTTACTATGGCTACACCTTC. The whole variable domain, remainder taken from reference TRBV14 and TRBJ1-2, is EAGVTQFPSHSVIEKGQTVTLRCDPISGHDNLYWYRRVMGKEIKFLLHFVKESKQDESGMPNNRFLAERTGGTYSTLKVQPAELEDSGVYFCASSPLRSGQGWIYYGYTFGSGTRLTVV.